The entry below describes one T cell receptor (beta chain). Its matching antigen is unknown. This entry comes from a study of cytomegalovirus exposure and HLA in healthy donors. A multiplex PCR was run with 60 Vbeta primers and 13 Jbeta primers. The table came from immunoSEQ multiplex PCR; TCRdb's copy has only in-frame clones and leaves some out. Recorded here are roughly 69,000 clones; the top ten clones represent about 1.8%. General study results and limits: Despite most TCR sequences being rare, some public TCRs occurred in many donors. Highest at DRB1 and lowest at HLA-C, TCR association rates differed among HLA loci in a later analysis.

The V end was cut by 3 bases, the J end by 0 bases, with 11 bases between. This CDR3 is 15 amino acids long. CDR1 and CDR2 from the germline V gene are MNHEY and SMNVEV (reference sequence). The sequenced sample consisted of PBMCs. The receptor was isolated from a woman between 25 and 40 years old in good health and CMV-seronegative. The gene calls are TRBV27 and TRBJ1-1; no firm D call. This CDR3 is CASSFAATMNTEAFF. CDR3 coding DNA: TGTGCCAGCAGTTTCGCAGCGACCATGAACACTGAAGCTTTCTTT.